These T cell receptor beta chains were read from a single sample in a study of T cell changes during pregnancy in multiple sclerosis. TCRdb's table, derived via immunoSEQ multiplex PCR, lists solely in-frame clones and lacks some. The table records 48,000 or so clones, 88% of them present only once. Specimen: CD4+ T cells from peripheral blood mononuclear cells, collected in the second trimester of pregnancy. The receptors were gathered from a female donor with multiple sclerosis, enrolled in a pregnancy study. Each CDR3 is given with its conserved first and last residue. D genes are given only for firm matches. Rows give clone size only sometimes, using once, few, many, or a class for an expanded clone.

d_call	v_call	clone_size	j_call	cdr3_nt	cdr3_aa
TRBD1	TRBV19	-	TRBJ2-7	TGTGCCAGTAGTACAACAGGGGTTGGCGAGCAGTACTTC	CASSTTGVGEQYF
-	TRBV7-9	-	TRBJ1-5	TGTGCCAGCAGCTTAGGAGAGAATCAGCCCCAGCATTTT	CASSLGENQPQHF
TRBD1	TRBV14	-	TRBJ1-3	TGTGCCAGCAGCCCAGGGGACAGGTGGGGACTCTCTGGAAACACCATATATTTT	CASSPGDRWGLSGNTIYF
TRBD1	TRBV10-1	-	TRBJ1-4	TGCGCCAGCGGGGACAGCCCTAATGAAAAACTGTTTTTT	CASGDSPNEKLFF
TRBD2	TRBV5-1	-	TRBJ2-3	TGCGCCAGCAGCTTCCTTCACCTTAGCGGGAGGGCCGCAGATACGCAGTATTTT	CASSFLHLSGRAADTQYF
TRBD2	TRBV10-3	-	TRBJ2-7	TGTGCCTCCCGACTAGCGGGAGGCTACGAGCAGTACTTC	CASRLAGGYEQYF
TRBD2	TRBV19	-	TRBJ2-5	TGTGCCAGTAAGGCGTCTAGCGGTCACCGTGAGACCCAGTACTTC	CASKASSGHRETQYF
-	TRBV7-2	-	TRBJ1-1	TGTGCCAGCAGCCCCCAGGGGCGGTCCCCGGTCGAAGCTTTCTTT	CASSPQGRSPVEAFF
TRBD2	TRBV5-4	-	TRBJ2-7	TGTGCCAGCAGCTTGGCCGGACTAGCGGGAACCTACGAGCAGTACTTC	CASSLAGLAGTYEQYF
-	TRBV27	-	TRBJ2-3	TGTGCCAGCACTAGACAGGTGGGGGTCGATGGGACGCAGTATTTT	CASTRQVGVDGTQYF
-	TRBV5-1	-	TRBJ2-1	TGCGCCAGCAGCTTGGGGGGGGACAATGAGCAGTTCTTC	CASSLGGDNEQFF
-	TRBV27	-	TRBJ2-5	TGTGCCAGCAGAACTTTAAACCAAGAGACCCAGTACTTC	CASRTLNQETQYF
-	TRBV4-1	-	TRBJ1-5	TGCGCCAGCAGCCAAGACTTTTTCTCCGGGGTTCGGGGCAATCAGCCCCAGCATTTT	CASSQDFFSGVRGNQPQHF
-	TRBV10-1	-	TRBJ2-3	TGCGCCAGCAGTAGCCCCTCACTAGCCCAAAGCACAGATACGCAGTATTTT	CASSSPSLAQSTDTQYF
-	TRBV7-9	few	TRBJ2-5	TGTGCCAGCAGCTTAGCGGGACTCCAAGAGACCCAGTACTTC	CASSLAGLQETQYF
TRBD1	TRBV28	-	TRBJ2-1	TGTGCCAGCAGTCCGTCATCGGGACAGCCTTTCTACAATGAGCAGTTCTTC	CASSPSSGQPFYNEQFF
TRBD2	TRBV7-9	-	TRBJ2-3	TGTGCCAGCAGCCGCGGACTAGATCGGGATACGCAGTATTTT	CASSRGLDRDTQYF
TRBD2	TRBV7-2	once	TRBJ2-3	TGTGCCAGCAGCTCCCGGAGCGGGAGTAGGCTCGATACGCAGTATTTT	CASSSRSGSRLDTQYF
TRBD2	TRBV6-6	-	TRBJ2-7	TGTGCCACGATGTGGACTAGCGGATCCTACGAGCAGTACTTC	CATMWTSGSYEQYF
-	TRBV19	-	TRBJ1-1	TGTGCCAGTAGTATAGACAGAGGGAGAACTGAAGCTTTCTTT	CASSIDRGRTEAFF
-	TRBV9	-	TRBJ2-1	TGTGCCAGCAGCCAAGGACAGTACAATGAGCAGTTCTTC	CASSQGQYNEQFF
TRBD2	TRBV7-9	-	TRBJ2-2	TGTGCCAGCAGCTTATCCGCGACTAGCGGAGAAAAGAACACCGGGGAGCTGTTTTTT	CASSLSATSGEKNTGELFF
TRBD1	TRBV27	-	TRBJ2-3	TGTGCCAGCAGTTCACGTGCACCAGGGGGATCGAGCACAGATACGCAGTATTTT	CASSSRAPGGSSTDTQYF
TRBD1	TRBV14	-	TRBJ1-2	TGTGCCAGCAGCCAAGGGGGACAGGGTGGTATTCTAGCTAACTATGGCTACACCTTC	CASSQGGQGGILANYGYTF
TRBD1	TRBV10-3	-	TRBJ2-5	TGTGCCACCAGACAGGGTTCAGAGACCCAGTACTTC	CATRQGSETQYF
TRBD2	TRBV10-3	-	TRBJ2-1	TGTGCCAGTGGGATTCTAGCGGGAACGTACAATGAGCAGTTCTTC	CASGILAGTYNEQFF
-	TRBV5-4	medium-sized	TRBJ1-1	TGTGCCAGCAGCGCCACTGACACTGAAGCTTTCTTT	CASSATDTEAFF
TRBD2	TRBV29-1	-	TRBJ2-1	TGCAGCGCCTCCGGGACTAGCAATGAGCAGTTCTTC	CSASGTSNEQFF
TRBD2	TRBV6-5	-	TRBJ2-2	TGTGCCAGCAGTTACTCCCTAGCGGAGAACACCGGGGAGCTGTTTTTT	CASSYSLAENTGELFF
-	TRBV6-5	-	TRBJ1-1	TGTGCCAGCAGTTTTAATCCGGGCGGGCGGAACACTGAAGCTTTCTTT	CASSFNPGGRNTEAFF
-	TRBV28	-	TRBJ2-5	TGTGCCAGCAGTTTATATACAGGGTGGGGACAAGAGACCCAGTACTTC	CASSLYTGWGQETQYF
TRBD1	TRBV28	-	TRBJ1-5	TGTGCCAGCAGTTCTTACATTGAACAGGGGGCGAAGCCCCAGCATTTT	CASSSYIEQGAKPQHF
-	TRBV5-1	-	TRBJ1-2	TGCGCCAGCAGCTTGGGTCAGGGAAACTATGGCTACACCTTC	CASSLGQGNYGYTF
TRBD2	TRBV2	-	TRBJ2-3	TGTGCCAGCACCGAGACTAGCGGGTTTAGCACAGATACGCAGTATTTT	CASTETSGFSTDTQYF
TRBD1	TRBV4-1	-	TRBJ1-1	TGCGCCAGCAGCCTCGTGACAGGGGGCGCGTTACGGAACACTGAAGCTTTCTTT	CASSLVTGGALRNTEAFF
-	TRBV5-1	-	TRBJ1-1	TGCGCCAGCAGCTTGTCCTTCACTGAAGCTTTCTTT	CASSLSFTEAFF
TRBD1	TRBV11-1	-	TRBJ2-3	TGTGCCAGCAGCTCCCAGACAGGGAACACAGATACGCAGTATTTT	CASSSQTGNTDTQYF
TRBD1	TRBV5-1	-	TRBJ1-1	TGCGCCAGCAGCTGGAGACAGGGAGGCGAAGCTTTCTTT	CASSWRQGGEAFF
TRBD2	TRBV19	-	TRBJ2-7	TGTGCCAGTAGTAGTCGAGCGGGAGGTATAGTCAACGAGCAGTACTTC	CASSSRAGGIVNEQYF
-	TRBV12-5	-	TRBJ1-3	TGTGCTAGTGGTTTGGTACTCGCAGGGGCAGCTGGAAACACCATATATTTT	CASGLVLAGAAGNTIYF
-	TRBV18	-	TRBJ1-1	TGTGCCAGCTCACCACTTGGCGGAGGCTCTCTGAACACTGAAGCTTTCTTT	CASSPLGGGSLNTEAFF
-	TRBV4-1	-	TRBJ2-2	TGCGCCAGCAGTGGCACACCCTACACCGGGGAGCTGTTTTTT	CASSGTPYTGELFF
-	TRBV7-2	-	TRBJ2-7	TGTGCCAGCAGCCCCGGGGCCTACGAGCAGTACTTC	CASSPGAYEQYF
-	TRBV7-6	-	TRBJ1-5	TGTGCCAGCAGCCAACAGGGCGACCAGCCCCAGCATTTT	CASSQQGDQPQHF
-	TRBV9	few	TRBJ1-1	TGTGCCAGCAGCGTATCAATGAACACTGAAGCTTTCTTT	CASSVSMNTEAFF
TRBD1	TRBV5-1	-	TRBJ2-3	TGCGCCAGCAGCATCGGACAGGGCACAGATACGCAGTATTTT	CASSIGQGTDTQYF
TRBD2	TRBV28	-	TRBJ2-1	TGTGCCAGCAGGACTAGCGGAAACTCCTACAATGAGCAGTTCTTC	CASRTSGNSYNEQFF
TRBD2	TRBV7-9	-	TRBJ2-1	TGTGCCAGCAGCCCCCAAGCGGGAGGGAATGAGCAGTTCTTC	CASSPQAGGNEQFF
TRBD2	TRBV7-9	-	TRBJ2-3	TGTGCCAGCAGCACTCAGACTAGCGGGAGGGGCACAACGCAGTATTTT	CASSTQTSGRGTTQYF
TRBD1	TRBV30	-	TRBJ2-1	TGTGCCTGGAGGGCAGGGTGGGACAGGAGTTTTGTCGATGAGCAGTTCTTC	CAWRAGWDRSFVDEQFF
-	TRBV7-9	-	TRBJ1-2	TGTGCCAGCAGCCCACTTGTGGGCTACACCTTC	CASSPLVGYTF